This T cell receptor (beta chain) derives from a study of T cell responses to AZD1222 COVID-19 vaccine. As for the study in general: The analysis combined second doses at about 4 or about 12 weeks.

The ends lost 4 bases at V and 0 bases at J; junction bases unmatched: 4. The CDR3 length is 15 residues. The germline gives CDR1 LNHDA, CDR2 SQIVND (reference sequence). Regarding this clone: No antigen is known for it.

Here immunoSEQ multiplex PCR was the method, and the copy in TCRdb shows in-frame clones only, minus some. The table has roughly 100,000 clones, approximately 88% seen once. Study-level results: The study identified only five to seven AZD1222 recipients as seropositive at baseline.

The specimen comprised peripheral blood, sampled on day 0 of AZD1222 vaccination. This TCR was recovered from an adult in good health. The chain uses TRBV19 and TRBJ2-3, with 7 bases aligning to TRBD1. This CDR3 reads CASSRQGASTDTQYF. DNA for the CDR3: TGTGCCAGTAGTAGACAGGGAGCGAGCACAGATACGCAGTATTTT.